The sequence of this T cell receptor beta chain was determined in a study of OX40 agonist ivuxolimab in advanced cancers. Study overall: Those treated in dose escalation had hepatocellular carcinoma, melanoma, renal cell cancer or head and neck cancer. Study results and limitations: Partial responders treated at 0.1-3.0 mg/kg exhibited clonal expansion among the lowest measured. By week 6 at 0.1 to 3.0 mg/kg, blood CD4+ and CD8+ T cells had expanded clonally.

CDR3 length: 16 amino acids. Germline CDR1 and CDR2: MNHEY and SVGAGI. Deletions cut 0 bases from V and 4 bases from J, with 10 bases between. The assay was immunoSEQ multiplex PCR, and TCRdb's table has in-frame clones only and misses some. The sample records roughly 80,000 clones, roughly 84% being singletons. Regarding this clone: Its antigen is unidentified.

The chain carries TRBV6-5 and TRBJ2-6; the D is unclear. Material: CD4+ or CD8+ T cells sorted from blood, obtained in a trial of the OX40 agonist ivuxolimab. The sequence derives from an adult with an advanced solid tumor such as melanoma, head and neck, liver or kidney cancer. The DNA for the CDR3 is TGTGCCAGCAGTTACTCGCGGCGATCCGGGGCCAACGTCCTGACTTTC. It encodes CASSYSRRSGANVLTF.